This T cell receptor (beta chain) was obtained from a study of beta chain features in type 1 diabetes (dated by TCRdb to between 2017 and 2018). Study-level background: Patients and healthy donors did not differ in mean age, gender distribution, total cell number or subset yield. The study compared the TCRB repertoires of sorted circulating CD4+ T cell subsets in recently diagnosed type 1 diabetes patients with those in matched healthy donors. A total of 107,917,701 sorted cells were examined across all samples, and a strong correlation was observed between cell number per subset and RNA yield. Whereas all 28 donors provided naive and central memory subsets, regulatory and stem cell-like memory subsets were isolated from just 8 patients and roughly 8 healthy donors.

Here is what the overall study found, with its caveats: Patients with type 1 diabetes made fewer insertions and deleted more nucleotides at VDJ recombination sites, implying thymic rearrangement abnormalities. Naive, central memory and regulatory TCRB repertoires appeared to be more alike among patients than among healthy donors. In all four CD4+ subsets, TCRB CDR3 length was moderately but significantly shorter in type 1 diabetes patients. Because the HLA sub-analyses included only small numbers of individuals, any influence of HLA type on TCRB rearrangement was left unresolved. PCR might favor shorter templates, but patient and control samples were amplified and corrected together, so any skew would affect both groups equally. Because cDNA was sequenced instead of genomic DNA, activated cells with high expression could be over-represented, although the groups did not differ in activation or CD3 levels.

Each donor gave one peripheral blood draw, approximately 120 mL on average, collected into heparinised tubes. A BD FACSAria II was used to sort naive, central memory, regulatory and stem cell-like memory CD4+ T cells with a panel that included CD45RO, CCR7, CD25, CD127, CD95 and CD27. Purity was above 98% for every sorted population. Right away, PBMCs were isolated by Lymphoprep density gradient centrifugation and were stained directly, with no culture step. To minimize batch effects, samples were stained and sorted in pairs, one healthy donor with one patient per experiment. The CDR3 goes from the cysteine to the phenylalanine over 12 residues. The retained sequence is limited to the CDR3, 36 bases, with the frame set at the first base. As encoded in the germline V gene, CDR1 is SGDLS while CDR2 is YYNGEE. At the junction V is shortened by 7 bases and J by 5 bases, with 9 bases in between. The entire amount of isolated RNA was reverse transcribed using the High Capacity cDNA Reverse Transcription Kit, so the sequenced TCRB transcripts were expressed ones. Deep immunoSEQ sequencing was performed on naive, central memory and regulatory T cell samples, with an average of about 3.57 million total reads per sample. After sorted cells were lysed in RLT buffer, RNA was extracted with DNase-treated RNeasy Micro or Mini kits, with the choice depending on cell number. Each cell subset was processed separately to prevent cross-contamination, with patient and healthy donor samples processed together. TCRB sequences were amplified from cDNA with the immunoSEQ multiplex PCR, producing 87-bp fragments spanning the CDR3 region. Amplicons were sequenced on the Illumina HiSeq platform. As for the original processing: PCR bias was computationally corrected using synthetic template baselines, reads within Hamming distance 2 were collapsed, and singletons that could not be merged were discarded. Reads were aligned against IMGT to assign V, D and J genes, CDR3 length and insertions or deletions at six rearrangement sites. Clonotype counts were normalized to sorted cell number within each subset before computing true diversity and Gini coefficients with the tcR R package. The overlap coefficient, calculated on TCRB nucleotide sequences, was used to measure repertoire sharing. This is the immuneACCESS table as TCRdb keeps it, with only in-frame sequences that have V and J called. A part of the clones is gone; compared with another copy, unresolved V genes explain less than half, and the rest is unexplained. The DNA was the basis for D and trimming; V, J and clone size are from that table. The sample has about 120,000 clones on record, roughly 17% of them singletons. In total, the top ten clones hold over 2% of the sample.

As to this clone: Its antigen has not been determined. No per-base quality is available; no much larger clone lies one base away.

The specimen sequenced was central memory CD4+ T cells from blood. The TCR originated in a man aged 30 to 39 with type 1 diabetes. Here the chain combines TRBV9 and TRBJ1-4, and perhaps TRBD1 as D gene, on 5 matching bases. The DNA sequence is TGTGCCAGCGCCAGGGAGAATGAAAAACTGTTTTTT. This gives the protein CASARENEKLFF.